What follows are 2 T cell receptor beta chains derived from one specimen sequenced in a study of T cells in Graves' hyperthyroidism and ophthalmopathy. RNA transcripts gave rise to amplified TCR beta CDR3 regions. The HTBI primer set served for first-round RT-PCR of the TCR CDR3. One entry per CDR3 protein, called by TCRdb with MiXCR from the multiplex PCR reads. The repertoire has about 300,000 distinct CDR3 sequences, roughly 15% of them found once; the top ten carry under 8%. What was sequenced was blood. The receptors come from a woman in her thirties or forties with Graves' hyperthyroidism.

CDR3 region: CSVVIGGLGNEQYF. CDR3 sequence (DNA): TGCAGCGTTGTCATTGGGGGTCTGGGGAACGAGCAGTACTTC. The chain is built from TRBV29-1 and TRBJ2-7; D might be TRBD1 or TRBD2, each matching 5 bases. In germline, CDR1 is SQVTM, CDR2 ANQGSEA. The germline V and J ends were trimmed by 4 bases and 5 bases, with 18 bases remaining between them. CDR3 length: 14 amino acids.

This clonotype has ten or more counts. The V and J genes are TRBV10-3 and TRBJ2-1; perhaps TRBD2 as D (5 bases). The V gene lost 10 bases and the J gene lost 7 bases, with 11 bases spanning the gap. The CDR3 is 11 residues long. Germline V gene sequence: CDR1 ENHRY, CDR2 SYGVKD. The DNA for the CDR3 is TGTGCCACCCTAGTAGCGAATGAGCAGTTCTTC. Translation: CATLVANEQFF.